The clone carrying this T cell receptor (beta chain) was seen only a few times. Its antigen is still unknown. V shed 4 bases and J shed 2 bases, with 12 bases lying between them. This CDR3 comprises 14 residues. Germline CDR1 MNHEY, CDR2 SVGAGI. Construction of the TCRbeta library involved unique molecular identifiers. One entry per CDR3 protein, called by TCRdb with MiXCR from the PCR reads. This sample has 80,000 or so distinct CDR3 sequences, with 14% found just once. This record comes from a study of T-cell reconstitution after alpha-beta-depleted transplantation in children. Notes on the study in general: Reportedly, only several hundred clones from non-depleted graft cells drove alpha-beta T-cell counts at about two months. Elevated TCRbeta diversity at day 60 was traced, in some patients, to surviving recipient T cells and thymic progenitors.

The TCR comes from a male patient aged 2-15 years who had a stem cell transplant for acute lymphoblastic leukemia, so the T cells may come from the graft donor. Sample: PBMCs, mostly from graft donor cells, taken 180 days after TCRalphabeta/CD19-depleted stem cell transplant. The genes are TRBV6-5 and TRBJ2-7; D gene ambiguous. The CDR3 protein is CASSWGSGPYEQYF. The CDR3 coding sequence is TGTGCCAGCAGTTGGGGAAGTGGGCCCTACGAGCAGTACTTC.